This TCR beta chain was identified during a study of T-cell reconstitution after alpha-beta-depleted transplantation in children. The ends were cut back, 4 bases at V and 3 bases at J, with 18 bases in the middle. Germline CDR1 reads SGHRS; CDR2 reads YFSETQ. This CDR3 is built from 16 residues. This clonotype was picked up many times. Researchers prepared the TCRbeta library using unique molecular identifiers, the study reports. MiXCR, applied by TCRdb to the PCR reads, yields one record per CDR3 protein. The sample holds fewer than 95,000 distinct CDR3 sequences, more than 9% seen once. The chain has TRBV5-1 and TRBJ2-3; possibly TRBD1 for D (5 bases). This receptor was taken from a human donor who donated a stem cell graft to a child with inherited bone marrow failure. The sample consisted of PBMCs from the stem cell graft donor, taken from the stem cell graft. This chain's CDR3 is CASSKFTGIGTDTQYF. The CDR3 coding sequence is TGCGCCAGCAGCAAATTCACAGGAATTGGAACAGATACGCAGTATTTT.